A selection of T cell receptor beta chains follows, all from one sample in a study of T cell repertoires in cytomegalovirus infection. Their recognized antigens are unknown. TCRdb called the reads again in MiXCR, with one record for every CDR3 protein. This table has about 78,000 distinct CDR3 sequences, approximately 39% appearing once. Sequences were derived from CD8+ T cells from cultured PBMCs, sampled from culture after CMV antigen stimulation. The receptors were sampled from a human donor in good health (CMV status not recorded). Some clones in this sample may be carry-over from other donors' samples. Each CDR3 is given with its conserved first and last residue. The D gene is left open where the match is weak. The size entry is marked missing in some rows and otherwise reads once, few, many or a size class.

clone_size	d_call	v_call	j_call	cdr3_nt	cdr3_aa
NA	NA	TRBV4-1	TRBJ2-1	TGCGCCAGCAGCGGGCAGGAGGGTGAGCAGTTCTTC	CASSGQEGEQFF
NA	NA	TRBV7-8	TRBJ2-7	TGTGCCAGCAGCCGGGGCTTCTACGAGCAGTACTTC	CASSRGFYEQYF
NA	NA	TRBV5-6	TRBJ1-1	TGTGCCAGCAGGGCCATGAACACTGAAGCTTTCTTT	CASRAMNTEAFF
few	NA	TRBV7-9	TRBJ1-1	TGTGCCAGCAGCTTAGTCCTAAGCACTGAAGCTTTCTTT	CASSLVLSTEAFF
few	TRBD1	TRBV4-1	TRBJ1-1	TGCGCCAGCAGCCAAGTTTACGACAGGGCGACTGAAGCTTTCTTT	CASSQVYDRATEAFF
few	NA	TRBV15	TRBJ2-1	TGTGCCACCAGCAGAGAGGGGCTAGCCAGCTCCTACAATGAGCAGTTCTTC	CATSREGLASSYNEQFF
NA	NA	TRBV6-1	TRBJ2-7	TGTGCCAGCAGTGAAGAGATCTGGTCGGGGTTCTCCTACGAGCAGTACTTC	CASSEEIWSGFSYEQYF
NA	NA	TRBV2	TRBJ2-5	TGTGCCAGCAGGTGGACAGAAGAGACCCAGTACTTC	CASRWTEETQYF
NA	NA	TRBV7-6	TRBJ1-1	TGTGCCAGCAGCTTGACCCGCATGAACACTGAAGCTTTCTTT	CASSLTRMNTEAFF
NA	NA	TRBV5-1	TRBJ2-1	TGCGCCAGCAGCGGACACTACAATGAGCAGTTCTTC	CASSGHYNEQFF
NA	NA	TRBV7-8	TRBJ2-1	TGTGCCAGCAGCTTGAGGGGCCCTCGCCGTGAGCAGTTCTTC	CASSLRGPRREQFF
NA	NA	TRBV12-3/TRBV12-4	TRBJ1-2	TGTGCCAGCAGTTTCGAGGCCAGGGGCTATGGCTACACCTTC	CASSFEARGYGYTF
many	TRBD1	TRBV12-3/TRBV12-4	TRBJ1-1	TGTGCCAGCAGGTCCCGGGGCGGGACAGGGGGCCGCACTGAAGCTTTCTTT	CASRSRGGTGGRTEAFF
many	NA	TRBV7-2	TRBJ2-3	TGTGCCAGCAGCCGGTTTGGCGGGGGCTCAGATACGCAGTATTTT	CASSRFGGGSDTQYF
few	TRBD1	TRBV7-9	TRBJ2-3	TGTGCCAGCAGCCCGGACAGGGGGCCGACAGATACGCAGTATTTT	CASSPDRGPTDTQYF
few	NA	TRBV7-2	TRBJ2-5	TGTGCCAGCAGCTTAGACTCAAGGGGTCATGCCCAAGAGACCCAGTACTTC	CASSLDSRGHAQETQYF
few	NA	TRBV6-2/TRBV6-3	TRBJ2-6	TGTGCCAGCAGTTACCTGGGAAGGACAGTTCTATCTGGGGCCAACGTCCTGACTTTC	CASSYLGRTVLSGANVLTF
NA	TRBD1	TRBV2	TRBJ2-5	TGTGCCACAAGGACAGGGGTGGGGGAGACCCAGTACTTC	CATRTGVGETQYF
NA	TRBD1	TRBV7-2	TRBJ1-2	TGTGCCAGCAGCCACCGGACAGGGAGGGACTATGGCTACACCTTC	CASSHRTGRDYGYTF
once	TRBD1	TRBV5-1	TRBJ2-7	TGCGCCAGCAGCTCCCGGGACAGGGCCCGCGAGCAGTACTTC	CASSSRDRAREQYF
few	NA	TRBV6-1	TRBJ2-2	TGTGCCAGCAGTGAAGGGTGGGGCACCGGGGAGCTGTTTTTT	CASSEGWGTGELFF
few	TRBD2	TRBV12-3/TRBV12-4	TRBJ2-7	TGTGCCAGCAGCTCGACTAGCGGGGGCTACGAGCAGTACTTC	CASSSTSGGYEQYF
few	NA	TRBV6-9	TRBJ2-3	TGTGCCAGCAGTTTTCCCTTAACAGGGTTCCTTGGGGCAGATACGCAGTATTTT	CASSFPLTGFLGADTQYF
NA	NA	TRBV7-2	TRBJ1-6	TGTGCCAGCAGCCTAATAGGACCCCTCCACTTT	CASSLIGPLHF
NA	NA	TRBV7-6	TRBJ2-1	TGTGCCAGCAGCTTAAGCCCTGCGAGCTCCTACAATGAGCAGTTCTTC	CASSLSPASSYNEQFF
NA	TRBD1	TRBV12-3/TRBV12-4	TRBJ2-7	TGTGCCAGCAGTTCGGGGACAGGGGGCTCCTACGAGCAGTACTTC	CASSSGTGGSYEQYF
NA	TRBD1	TRBV15	TRBJ2-1	TGTGCCACCAGCAGAGATCCGGGACAGGGGTACGGTGAGCAGTTCTTC	CATSRDPGQGYGEQFF
NA	TRBD1	TRBV19	TRBJ1-1	TGTGCCAGTAGTATAGAGAGCAGGGGGCAGATGACTGAAGCTTTCTTT	CASSIESRGQMTEAFF
NA	NA	TRBV7-8	TRBJ1-5	TGTGCCAGCAGTTCAGCGGGGGGGTATCAGCCCCAGCATTTT	CASSSAGGYQPQHF
NA	NA	TRBV12-3/TRBV12-4	TRBJ2-7	TGTGCCAGCAGTTTTAGTCCGTACGAGCAGTACTTC	CASSFSPYEQYF
once	NA	TRBV29-1	TRBJ2-2	TGCAGCGTCGAAATTGCGGGGGCCACCGGGGAGCTGTTTTTT	CSVEIAGATGELFF
NA	TRBD2	TRBV7-8	TRBJ2-5	TGTGCCAGCAGCTTGACTAGCGGGGGATCGTACCAAGAGACCCAGTACTTC	CASSLTSGGSYQETQYF
NA	TRBD1	TRBV9	TRBJ1-2	TGTGCCAGCAGCGGATACAGGGGTGTAGCGGTCTACACCTTC	CASSGYRGVAVYTF
few	TRBD1	TRBV2	TRBJ2-7	TGTGCCAGCACCCCACATTTTACAGGGGGTTATCTGGAAGAGCAGTACTTC	CASTPHFTGGYLEEQYF
NA	NA	TRBV7-6	TRBJ2-7	TGTGCCAGCAGCTTCTCCCCTCGGGACGAGCAGTACTTC	CASSFSPRDEQYF
many	NA	TRBV7-2	TRBJ1-2	TGTGCCAGCAGCGCCCACCAGTCGGGGGGCTACACCTTC	CASSAHQSGGYTF
NA	TRBD1	TRBV28	TRBJ1-5	TGTGCCAGCGAACAGGGGCATAGCAATCAGCCCCAGCATTTT	CASEQGHSNQPQHF
NA	TRBD1	TRBV7-8	TRBJ2-2	TGTGCCAGCAGCCCGCAAGACAGGGGGCGAGACACCGGGGAGCTGTTTTTT	CASSPQDRGRDTGELFF
NA	TRBD1	TRBV7-6	TRBJ2-5	TGTGCCAGCAGCCTGATACCGAATAACAGGGGGCGCGTGCAGACCCAGTACTTC	CASSLIPNNRGRVQTQYF
few	NA	TRBV12-3/TRBV12-4	TRBJ1-5	TGTGCCAGCAGTTTAACGACAGGACGCCAAGATAATAGCAATCAGCCCCAGCATTTT	CASSLTTGRQDNSNQPQHF
NA	TRBD2	TRBV28	TRBJ2-1	TGTGCCAGCACCCTCGAGGGTGGGTTGACTAGCGGGGGGGCTGGCATGAATGAGCAGTTCTTC	CASTLEGGLTSGGAGMNEQFF
NA	NA	TRBV10-3	TRBJ2-7	TGTGCCACCAACCCCGGGGGCTCCTACGAGCAGTACTTC	CATNPGGSYEQYF
NA	NA	TRBV27	TRBJ2-5	TGTGCCAGCAGTTTAATGGCAGGGCTACAAGAGACCCAGTACTTC	CASSLMAGLQETQYF
few	NA	TRBV6-6	TRBJ2-5	TGTGCCAGCAGTACCGAGGGGGGGCAATCGGATGAGACCCAGTACTTC	CASSTEGGQSDETQYF
NA	TRBD2	TRBV11-2	TRBJ2-3	TGTGCCAGCAGCTTAGAGCTAGCGGGGCCCACAGATACGCAGTATTTT	CASSLELAGPTDTQYF
NA	NA	TRBV6-2/TRBV6-3	TRBJ2-3	TGTGCCAGCAGTTACACCCTACCTCAGGACACTCGAACGCAGTATTTT	CASSYTLPQDTRTQYF
NA	NA	TRBV12-3/TRBV12-4	TRBJ1-1	TGTGCCAGCAGTTTTCGCACTGAAGCTTTCTTT	CASSFRTEAFF
NA	NA	TRBV28	TRBJ2-7	TGTGCCAGCGGGTGGGCGAGCTCCTACGAGCAGTACTTC	CASGWASSYEQYF
NA	TRBD2	TRBV7-9	TRBJ2-1	TGTGCCAGCAGCTTAACTAGCGGACCCTACAATGAGCAGTTCTTC	CASSLTSGPYNEQFF
many	NA	TRBV12-3/TRBV12-4	TRBJ2-7	TGTGCCAGCAGTTTTTGGGACGCCACCGGGGAGCAGTACTTC	CASSFWDATGEQYF
NA	TRBD1	TRBV4-3	TRBJ2-7	TGCGCCAGCAGCCAAGCGCAGGGGGCCTACGAGCAGTACTTC	CASSQAQGAYEQYF
many	NA	TRBV20-1	TRBJ2-1	TGCAGTGCTAGCTCATCCCGGGACCTAGTTTTTCCGTTCTTC	CSASSSRDLVFPFF
few	TRBD1	TRBV19	TRBJ1-1	TGTGCCAGTAGTGAGACAGGGGGAGTCACTGAAGCTTTCTTT	CASSETGGVTEAFF
NA	NA	TRBV6-5	TRBJ2-1	TGTGCCAGCAGTTACTCTGTGCGGAATGAGCAGTTCTTC	CASSYSVRNEQFF